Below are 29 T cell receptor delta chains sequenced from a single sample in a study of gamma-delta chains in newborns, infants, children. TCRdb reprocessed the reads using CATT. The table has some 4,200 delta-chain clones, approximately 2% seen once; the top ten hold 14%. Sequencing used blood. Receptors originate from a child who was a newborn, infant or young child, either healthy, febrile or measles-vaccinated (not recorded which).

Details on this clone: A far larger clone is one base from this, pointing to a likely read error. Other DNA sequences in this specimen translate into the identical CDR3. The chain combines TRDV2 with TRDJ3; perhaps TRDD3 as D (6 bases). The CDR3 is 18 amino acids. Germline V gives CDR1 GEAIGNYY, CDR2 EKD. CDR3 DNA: TGTGCCTGTGACACTGGGGGCCCTTTCTCCTGGGACACCCGACAGATGTTCTTC. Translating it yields CACDTGGPFSWDTRQMFF.

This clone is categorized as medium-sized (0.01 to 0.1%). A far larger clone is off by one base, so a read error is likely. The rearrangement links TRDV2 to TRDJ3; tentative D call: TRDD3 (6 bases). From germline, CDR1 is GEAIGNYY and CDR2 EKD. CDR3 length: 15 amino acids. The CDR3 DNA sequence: TGTGCCCGTGACACGGGATACTGGGACACCCGACAGATGTTTTTC. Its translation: CARDTGYWDTRQMFF.

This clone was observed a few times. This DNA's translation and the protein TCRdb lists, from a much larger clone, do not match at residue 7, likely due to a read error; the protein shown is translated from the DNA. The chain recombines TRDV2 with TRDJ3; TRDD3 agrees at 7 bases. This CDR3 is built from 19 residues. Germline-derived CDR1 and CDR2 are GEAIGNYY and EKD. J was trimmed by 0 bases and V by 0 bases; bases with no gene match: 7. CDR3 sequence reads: CACDTYLGISSWDTRQMFF. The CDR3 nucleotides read TGTGCCTGTGACACCTACTTGGGGATAAGCTCCTGGGACACCCGACAGATGTTTTTC.

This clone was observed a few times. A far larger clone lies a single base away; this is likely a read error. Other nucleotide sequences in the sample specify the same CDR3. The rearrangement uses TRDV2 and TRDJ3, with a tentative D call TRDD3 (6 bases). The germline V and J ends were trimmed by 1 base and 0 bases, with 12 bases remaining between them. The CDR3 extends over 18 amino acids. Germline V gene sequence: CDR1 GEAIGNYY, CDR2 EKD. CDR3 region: CACDTGYLFSWDTRQMFF. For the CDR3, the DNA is TGTGCCTGTGACACAGGATACCTTTTCTCCTGGGACACCCGACAGATGTTTTTC.

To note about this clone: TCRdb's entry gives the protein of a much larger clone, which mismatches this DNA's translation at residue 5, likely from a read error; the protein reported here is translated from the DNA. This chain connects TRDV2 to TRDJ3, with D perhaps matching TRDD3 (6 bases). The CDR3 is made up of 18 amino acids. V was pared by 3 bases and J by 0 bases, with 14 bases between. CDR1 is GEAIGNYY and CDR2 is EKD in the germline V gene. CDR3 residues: CACDAWGSSSWDTRQMFF. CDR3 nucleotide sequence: TGTGCCTGTGACGCCTGGGGATCCAGCTCCTGGGACACCCGACAGATGTTTTTC.

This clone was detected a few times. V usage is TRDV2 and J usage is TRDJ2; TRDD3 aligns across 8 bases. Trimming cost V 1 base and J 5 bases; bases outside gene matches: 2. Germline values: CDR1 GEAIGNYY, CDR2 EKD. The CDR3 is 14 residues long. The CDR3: CACDTLGDTAQLFF. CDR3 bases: TGTGCCTGTGACACGTTGGGGGATACAGCACAACTCTTCTTT.

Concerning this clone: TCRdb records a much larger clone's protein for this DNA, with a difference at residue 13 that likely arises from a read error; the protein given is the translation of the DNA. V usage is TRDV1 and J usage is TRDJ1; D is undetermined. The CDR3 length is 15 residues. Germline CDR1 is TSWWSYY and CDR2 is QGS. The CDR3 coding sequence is TGTGCTCTTGGGGAACTTCCAGCAAAGACCGATAAACCCATCTTT. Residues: CALGELPAKTDKPIF.

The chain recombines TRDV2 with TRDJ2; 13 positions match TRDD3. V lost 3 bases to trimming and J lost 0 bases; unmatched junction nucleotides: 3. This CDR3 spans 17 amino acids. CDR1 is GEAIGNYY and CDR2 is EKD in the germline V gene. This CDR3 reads CACDVLGDTALTAQLFF. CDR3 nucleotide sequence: TGTGCCTGTGACGTACTGGGGGATACGGCTTTGACAGCACAACTCTTCTTT.

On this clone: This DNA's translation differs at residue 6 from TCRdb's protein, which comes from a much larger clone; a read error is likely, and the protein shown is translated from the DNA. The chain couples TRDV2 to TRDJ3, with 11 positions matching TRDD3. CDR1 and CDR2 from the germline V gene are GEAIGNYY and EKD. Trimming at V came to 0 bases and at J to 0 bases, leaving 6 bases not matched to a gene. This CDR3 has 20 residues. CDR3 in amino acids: CACDTPPTGGYSWDTRQMFF. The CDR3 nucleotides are TGTGCCTGTGACACCCCACCTACTGGGGGATACTCCTGGGACACCCGACAGATGTTTTTC.

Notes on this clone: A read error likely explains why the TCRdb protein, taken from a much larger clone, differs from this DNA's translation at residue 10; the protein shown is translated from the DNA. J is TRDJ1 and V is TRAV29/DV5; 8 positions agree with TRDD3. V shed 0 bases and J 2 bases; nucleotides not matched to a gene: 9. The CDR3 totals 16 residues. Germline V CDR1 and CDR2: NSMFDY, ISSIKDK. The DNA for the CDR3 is TGTGCAGCAAGCGCGAGGGTGGGGGATGAAACCGATAAACTCATCTTT. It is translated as CAASARVGDETDKLIF. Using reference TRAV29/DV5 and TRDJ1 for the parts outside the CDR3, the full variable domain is DQQVKQNSPSLSVQEGRISILNCDYTNSMFDYFLWYKKYPAEGPTFLISISSIKDKNEDGRFTVFLNKSAKHLSLHIVPSQPGDSAVYFCAASARVGDETDKLIFGKGTRVTVEP.

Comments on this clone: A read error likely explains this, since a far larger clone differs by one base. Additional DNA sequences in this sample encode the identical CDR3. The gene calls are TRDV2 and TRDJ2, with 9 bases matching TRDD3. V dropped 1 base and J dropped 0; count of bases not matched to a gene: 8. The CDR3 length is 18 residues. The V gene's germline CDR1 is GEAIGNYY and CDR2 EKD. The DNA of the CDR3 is TGTGCCTGTGACACGCTTACTGGGGGACCACCTTTGACAGCACAACTCTTCTTT. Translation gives CACDTLTGGPPLTAQLFF.

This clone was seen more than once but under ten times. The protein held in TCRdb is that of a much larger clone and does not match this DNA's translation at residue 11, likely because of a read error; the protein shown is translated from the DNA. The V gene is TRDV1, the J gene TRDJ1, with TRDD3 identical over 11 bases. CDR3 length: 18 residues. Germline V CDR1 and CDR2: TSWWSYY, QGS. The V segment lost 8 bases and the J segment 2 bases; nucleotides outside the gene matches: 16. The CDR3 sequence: CALFPSYWGIGWTDKLIF. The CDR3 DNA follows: TGTGCTCTTTTTCCTTCCTACTGGGGGATAGGCTGGACCGATAAACTCATCTTT.

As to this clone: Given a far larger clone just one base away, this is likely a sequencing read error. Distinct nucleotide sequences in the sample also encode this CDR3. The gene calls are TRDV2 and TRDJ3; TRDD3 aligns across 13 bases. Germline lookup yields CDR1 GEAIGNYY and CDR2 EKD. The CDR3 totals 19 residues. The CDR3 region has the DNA TGTGCCTGCGACATACTGGGGGATACGAGCTCCTGGGACACCCGACAGATGTTTTTC. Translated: CACDILGDTSSWDTRQMFF.

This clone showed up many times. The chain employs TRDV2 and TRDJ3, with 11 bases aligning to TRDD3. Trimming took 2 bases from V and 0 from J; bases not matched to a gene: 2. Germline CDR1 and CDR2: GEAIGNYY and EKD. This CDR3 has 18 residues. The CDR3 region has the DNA TGTGCCTGTGACAATACTGGGGGATACTCCTGGGACACCCGACAGATGTTTTTC. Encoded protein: CACDNTGGYSWDTRQMFF.

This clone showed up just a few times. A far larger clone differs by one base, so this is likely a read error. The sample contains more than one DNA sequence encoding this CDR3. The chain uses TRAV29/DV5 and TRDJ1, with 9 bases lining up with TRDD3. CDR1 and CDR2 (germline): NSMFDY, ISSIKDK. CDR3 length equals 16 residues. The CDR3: CAASARVGDKTDKLIF. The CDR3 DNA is TGTGCGGCAAGCGCGAGGGTGGGGGATAAAACCGATAAACTCATCTTT.

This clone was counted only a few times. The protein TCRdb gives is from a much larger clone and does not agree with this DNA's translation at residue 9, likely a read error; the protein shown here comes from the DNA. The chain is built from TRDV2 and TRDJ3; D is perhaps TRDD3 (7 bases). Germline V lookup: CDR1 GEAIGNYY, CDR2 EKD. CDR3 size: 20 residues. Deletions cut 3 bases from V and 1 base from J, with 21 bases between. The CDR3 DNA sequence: TGTGCCTGTGACCGTCCTACTGGGGAATACGCTTCCTGGGACACCCGACAGATGTTTTTC. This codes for CACDRPTGEYASWDTRQMFF.

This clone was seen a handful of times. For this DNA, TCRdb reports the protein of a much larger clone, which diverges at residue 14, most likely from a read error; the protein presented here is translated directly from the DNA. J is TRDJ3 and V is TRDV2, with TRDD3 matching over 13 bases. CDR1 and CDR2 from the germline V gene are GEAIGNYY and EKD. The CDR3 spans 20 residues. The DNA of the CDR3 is TGTGCCTGTGACAGACTGGGGGATACGCGGAGCTCCTGGGGCACCCGACAGATGTTTTTC. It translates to CACDRLGDTRSSWGTRQMFF.

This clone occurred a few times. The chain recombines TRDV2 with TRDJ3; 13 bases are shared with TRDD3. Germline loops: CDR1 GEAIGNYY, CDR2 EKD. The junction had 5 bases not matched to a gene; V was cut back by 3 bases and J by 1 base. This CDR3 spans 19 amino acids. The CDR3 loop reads CACDHTGGYASWDTRQMFF. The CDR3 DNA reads TGTGCCTGTGACCACACTGGGGGATACGCGTCCTGGGACACCCGACAGATGTTTTTC.

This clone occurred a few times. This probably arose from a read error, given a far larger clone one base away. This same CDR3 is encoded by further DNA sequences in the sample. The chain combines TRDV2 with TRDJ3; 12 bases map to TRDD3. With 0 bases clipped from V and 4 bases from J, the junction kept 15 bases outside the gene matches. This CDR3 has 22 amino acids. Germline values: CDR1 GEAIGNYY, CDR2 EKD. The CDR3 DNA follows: TGTGCCTGTGACACCGAGTGGACTGGGGGATACTTCAGCTCTTGGGACACCCGACAGATGTTTTTC. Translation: CACDTEWTGGYFSSWDTRQMFF.

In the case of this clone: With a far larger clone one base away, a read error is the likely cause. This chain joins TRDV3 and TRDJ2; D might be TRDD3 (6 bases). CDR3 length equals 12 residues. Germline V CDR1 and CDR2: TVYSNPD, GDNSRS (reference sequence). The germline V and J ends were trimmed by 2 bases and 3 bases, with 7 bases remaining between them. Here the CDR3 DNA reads TGTGCCTTTGGGGGAGTGACAGCACAACTCTTCTTT. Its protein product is CAFGGVTAQLFF.

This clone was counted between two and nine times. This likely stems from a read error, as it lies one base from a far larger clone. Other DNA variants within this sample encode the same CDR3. The CDR3 DNA reads TGTGCAGCAAGCGCGGGAATTGGATGGGGGTTAAGCTCCTGGGACACACGACAGATGTTTTTC. Its protein is CAASAGIGWGLSSWDTRQMFF. The chain is built from TRAV29/DV5 and TRDJ3, with a weak D call TRDD3 (6 bases). The CDR3 has 21 amino acids. Germline lookup yields CDR1 NSMFDY and CDR2 ISSIKDK.

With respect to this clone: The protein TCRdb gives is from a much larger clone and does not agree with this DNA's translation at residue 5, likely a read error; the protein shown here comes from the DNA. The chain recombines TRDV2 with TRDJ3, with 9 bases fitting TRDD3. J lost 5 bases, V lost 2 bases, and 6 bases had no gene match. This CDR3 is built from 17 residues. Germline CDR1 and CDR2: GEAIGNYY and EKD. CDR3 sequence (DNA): TGTGCCTGTGACATCAAGGGGATACGAAGGGACACCCGACAGATGTTTTTC. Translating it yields CACDIKGIRRDTRQMFF.

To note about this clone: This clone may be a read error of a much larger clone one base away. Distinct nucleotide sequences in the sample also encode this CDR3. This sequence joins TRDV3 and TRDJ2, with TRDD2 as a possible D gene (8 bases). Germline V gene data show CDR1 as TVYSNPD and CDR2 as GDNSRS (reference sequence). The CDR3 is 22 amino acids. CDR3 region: CAYGEPLPTDRGYRAGAAQLFF. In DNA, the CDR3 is TGTGCTTATGGAGAACCTCTTCCTACAGATAGGGGATATCGGGCGGGGGCAGCACAACTCTTCTTT.

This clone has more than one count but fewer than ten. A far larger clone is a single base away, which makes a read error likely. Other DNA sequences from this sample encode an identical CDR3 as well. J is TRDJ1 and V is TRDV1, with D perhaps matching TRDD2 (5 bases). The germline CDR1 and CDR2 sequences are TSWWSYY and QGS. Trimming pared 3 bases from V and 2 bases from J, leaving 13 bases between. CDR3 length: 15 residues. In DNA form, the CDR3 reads TGTGCTCTTGGGGAGCTTCCAGCAAAGACCGATAAACTCATCTTT. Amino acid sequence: CALGELPAKTDKLIF.

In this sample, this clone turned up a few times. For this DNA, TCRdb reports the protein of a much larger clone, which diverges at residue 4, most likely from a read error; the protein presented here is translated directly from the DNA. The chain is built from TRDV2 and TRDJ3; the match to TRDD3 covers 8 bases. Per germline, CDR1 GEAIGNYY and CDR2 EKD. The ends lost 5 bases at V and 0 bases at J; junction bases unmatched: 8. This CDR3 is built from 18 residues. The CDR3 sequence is CACGTGGPFSWDTRQMFF. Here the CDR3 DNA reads TGTGCCTGTGGCACTGGGGGCCCTTTCTCCTGGGACACCCGACAGATGTTTTTC.

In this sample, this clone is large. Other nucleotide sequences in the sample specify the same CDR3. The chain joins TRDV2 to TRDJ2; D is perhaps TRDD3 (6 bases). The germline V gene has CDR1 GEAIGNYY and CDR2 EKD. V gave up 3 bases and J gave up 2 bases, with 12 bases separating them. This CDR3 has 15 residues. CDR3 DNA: TGTGCCTGTGACCCACTGGGCTCCTTGACAGCACAACTCTTCTTT. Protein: CACDPLGSLTAQLFF.

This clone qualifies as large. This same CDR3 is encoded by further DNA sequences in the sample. As DNA, the CDR3 is TGTGCTCTTGGGGGACCTAAGCCGGGGGGATTCATCATAAGTTACACCGATAAACTCATCTTT. It codes for CALGGPKPGGFIISYTDKLIF. The rearrangement joins TRDV1 to TRDJ1, with 7 bases lining up with TRDD3. The CDR3 extends over 21 amino acids. Germline V gene data show CDR1 as TSWWSYY and CDR2 as QGS. J gave up 0 bases and V 4 bases, and 23 bases lay outside the gene matches.

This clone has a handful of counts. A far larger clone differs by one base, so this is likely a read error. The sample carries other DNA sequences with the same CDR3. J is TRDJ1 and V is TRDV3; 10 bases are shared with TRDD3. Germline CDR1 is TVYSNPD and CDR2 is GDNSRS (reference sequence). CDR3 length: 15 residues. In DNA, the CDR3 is TGCGCCTTGTCCTACATCGGGGGATACGCCGATAAACTCATCTTT. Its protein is CALSYIGGYADKLIF.

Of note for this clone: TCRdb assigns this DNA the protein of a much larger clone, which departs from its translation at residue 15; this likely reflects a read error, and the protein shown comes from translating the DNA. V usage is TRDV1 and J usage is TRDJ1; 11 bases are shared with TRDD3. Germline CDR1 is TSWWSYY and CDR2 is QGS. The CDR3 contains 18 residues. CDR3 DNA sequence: TGTGCTCTTTTTCCTTCCTACTGGGGGATAAGCTGGACCGATGAACTCATCTTT. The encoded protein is CALFPSYWGISWTDELIF.